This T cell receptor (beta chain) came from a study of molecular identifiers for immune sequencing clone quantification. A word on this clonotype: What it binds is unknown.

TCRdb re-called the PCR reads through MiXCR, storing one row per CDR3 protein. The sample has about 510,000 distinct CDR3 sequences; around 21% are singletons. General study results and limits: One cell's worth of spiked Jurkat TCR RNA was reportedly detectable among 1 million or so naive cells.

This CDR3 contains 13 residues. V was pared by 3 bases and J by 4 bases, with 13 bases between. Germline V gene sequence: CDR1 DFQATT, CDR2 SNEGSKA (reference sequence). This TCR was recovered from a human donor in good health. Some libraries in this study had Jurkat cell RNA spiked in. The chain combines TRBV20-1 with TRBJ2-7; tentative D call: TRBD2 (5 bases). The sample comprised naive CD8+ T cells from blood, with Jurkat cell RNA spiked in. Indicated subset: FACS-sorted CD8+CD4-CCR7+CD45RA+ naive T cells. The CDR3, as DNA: TGCAGTGCTAGCGCACTACTAGTTTACGAGCAGTACTTC. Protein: CSASALLVYEQYF.